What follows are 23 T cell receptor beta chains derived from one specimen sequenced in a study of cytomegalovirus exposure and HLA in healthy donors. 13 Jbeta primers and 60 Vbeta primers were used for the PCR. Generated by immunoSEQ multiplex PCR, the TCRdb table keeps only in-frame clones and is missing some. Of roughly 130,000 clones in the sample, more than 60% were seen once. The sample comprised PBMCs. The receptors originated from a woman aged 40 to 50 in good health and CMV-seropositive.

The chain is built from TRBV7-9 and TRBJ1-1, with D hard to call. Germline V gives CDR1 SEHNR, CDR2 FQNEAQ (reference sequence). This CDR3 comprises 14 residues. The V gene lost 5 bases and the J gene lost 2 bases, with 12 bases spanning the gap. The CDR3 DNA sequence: TGTGCCAGCAGCCTGGAGCAGATAAACACTGAAGCTTTCTTT. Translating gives CASSLEQINTEAFF.

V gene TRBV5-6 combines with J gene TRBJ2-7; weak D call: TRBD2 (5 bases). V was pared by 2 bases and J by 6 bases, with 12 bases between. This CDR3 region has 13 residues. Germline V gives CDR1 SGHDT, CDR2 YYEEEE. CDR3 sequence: CASSFLTSSEQYF. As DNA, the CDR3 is TGTGCCAGCAGCTTCCTAACTAGTTCCGAGCAGTACTTC.

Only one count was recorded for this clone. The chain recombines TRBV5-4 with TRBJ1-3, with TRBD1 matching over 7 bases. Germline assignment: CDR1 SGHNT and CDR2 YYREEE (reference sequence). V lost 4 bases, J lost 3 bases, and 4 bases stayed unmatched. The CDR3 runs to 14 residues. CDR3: CASSRGQLGNTIYF. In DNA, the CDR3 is TGTGCCAGCAGCCGGGGACAGCTTGGAAACACCATATATTTT.

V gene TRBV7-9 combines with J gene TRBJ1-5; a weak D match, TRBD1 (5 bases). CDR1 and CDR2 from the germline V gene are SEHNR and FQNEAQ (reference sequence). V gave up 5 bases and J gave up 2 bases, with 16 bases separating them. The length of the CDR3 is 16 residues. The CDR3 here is CASSIGRGVRNQPQHF. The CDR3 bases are TGTGCCAGCAGCATCGGACGGGGGGTTCGCAATCAGCCCCAGCATTTT.

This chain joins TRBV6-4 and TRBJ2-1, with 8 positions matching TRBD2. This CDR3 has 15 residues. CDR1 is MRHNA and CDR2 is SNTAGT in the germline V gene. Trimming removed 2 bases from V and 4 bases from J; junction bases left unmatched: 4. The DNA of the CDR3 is TGTGCCAGCAGTGACCAAGCGGGGGCATACAATGAGCAGTTCTTC. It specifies CASSDQAGAYNEQFF.

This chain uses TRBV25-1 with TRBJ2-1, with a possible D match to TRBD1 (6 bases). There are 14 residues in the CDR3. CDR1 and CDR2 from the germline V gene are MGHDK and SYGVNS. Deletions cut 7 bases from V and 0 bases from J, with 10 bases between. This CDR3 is CASTRGSSYNEQFF. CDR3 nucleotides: TGTGCCAGCACAAGGGGGAGCTCCTACAATGAGCAGTTCTTC.

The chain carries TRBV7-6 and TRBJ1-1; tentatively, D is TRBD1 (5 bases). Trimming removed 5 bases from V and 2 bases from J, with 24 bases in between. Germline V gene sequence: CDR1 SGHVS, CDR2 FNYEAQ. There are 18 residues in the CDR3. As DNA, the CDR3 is TGTGCCAGCAGCCGTGGGGCGGGAAGCGGTCGGGGAAACACTGAAGCTTTCTTT. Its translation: CASSRGAGSGRGNTEAFF.

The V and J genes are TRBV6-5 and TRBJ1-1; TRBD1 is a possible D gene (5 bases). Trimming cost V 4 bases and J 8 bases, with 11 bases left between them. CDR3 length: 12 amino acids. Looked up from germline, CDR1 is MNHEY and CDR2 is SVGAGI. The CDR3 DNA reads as TGTGCCAGCAGTTCCCCGTCAGGGGAAGCTTTCTTT. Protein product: CASSSPSGEAFF.

CDR3 bases: TGTGCCAGTAGTATGTACAGGGCCGCCGGAATGAACACTGAAGCTTTCTTT. Translated, it gives CASSMYRAAGMNTEAFF. The chain recombines TRBV19 with TRBJ1-1, with a weak D call TRBD1 (6 bases). The germline V and J ends were trimmed by 3 bases and 0 bases, with 17 bases remaining between them. Germline V gene data show CDR1 as LNHDA and CDR2 as SQIVND (reference sequence). The CDR3 length is 17 residues.

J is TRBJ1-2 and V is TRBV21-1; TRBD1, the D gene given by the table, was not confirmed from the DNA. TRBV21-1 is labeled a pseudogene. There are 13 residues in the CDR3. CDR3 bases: TGTGCCAGCAGCAAAATGGCCCTCTATGGCTACACCTTC. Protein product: CASSKMALYGYTF.

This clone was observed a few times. In DNA form, the CDR3 reads TGTGCCATCAGTGAGTCCGGGACTAGCGGGAGGGCGCAGTACTTC. It is translated as CAISESGTSGRAQYF. The chain combines TRBV10-3 with TRBJ2-5, with 16 positions matching TRBD2. The germline gives CDR1 ENHRY, CDR2 SYGVKD. V was clipped by 0 bases and J by 11 bases; unmatched bases: 3. The CDR3 loop spans 15 amino acids.

CDR3 residues: CASSPARTGNGYEQYF. As DNA, the CDR3 is TGTGCCAGCAGTCCAGCTCGGACAGGGAATGGTTACGAGCAGTACTTC. The chain employs TRBV2 and TRBJ2-7, with TRBD1 identical over 8 bases. Germline assignment: CDR1 SNHLY and CDR2 FYNNEI. V lost 5 bases to trimming and J lost 4 bases; unmatched junction nucleotides: 13. CDR3 length: 16 residues.

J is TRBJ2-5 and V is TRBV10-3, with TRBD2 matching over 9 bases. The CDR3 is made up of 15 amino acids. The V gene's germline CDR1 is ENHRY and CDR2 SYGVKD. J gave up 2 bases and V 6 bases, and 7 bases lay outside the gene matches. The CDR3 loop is CAISHSGRGQETQYF. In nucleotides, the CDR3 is TGTGCCATCAGCCATAGCGGGAGAGGGCAAGAGACCCAGTACTTC.

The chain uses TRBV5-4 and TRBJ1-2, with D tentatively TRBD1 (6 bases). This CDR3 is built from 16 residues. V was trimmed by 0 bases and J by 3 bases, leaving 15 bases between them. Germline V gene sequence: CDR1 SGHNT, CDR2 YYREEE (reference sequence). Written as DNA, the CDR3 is TGTGCCAGCAGCTTGGCCGCAGGACAGAGTCACTATGGCTACACCTTC. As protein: CASSLAAGQSHYGYTF.

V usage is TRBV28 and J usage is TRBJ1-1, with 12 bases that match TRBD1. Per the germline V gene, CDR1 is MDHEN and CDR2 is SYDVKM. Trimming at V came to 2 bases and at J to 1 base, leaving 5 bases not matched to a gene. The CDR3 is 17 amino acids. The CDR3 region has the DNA TGTGCCAGCAGTTTACTGGGACAGGGGGCCGGGAACACTGAAGCTTTCTTT. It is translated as CASSLLGQGAGNTEAFF.

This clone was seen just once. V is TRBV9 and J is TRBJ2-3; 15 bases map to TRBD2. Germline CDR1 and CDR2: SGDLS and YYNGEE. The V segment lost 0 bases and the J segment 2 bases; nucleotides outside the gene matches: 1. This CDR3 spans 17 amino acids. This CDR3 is CASSVGTSGGVTDTQYF. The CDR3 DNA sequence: TGTGCCAGCAGCGTAGGGACTAGCGGGGGGGTCACAGATACGCAGTATTTT.

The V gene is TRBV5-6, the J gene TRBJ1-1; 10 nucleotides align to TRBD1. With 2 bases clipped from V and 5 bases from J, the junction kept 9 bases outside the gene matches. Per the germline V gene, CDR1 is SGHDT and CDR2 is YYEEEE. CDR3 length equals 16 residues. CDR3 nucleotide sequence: TGTGCCAGCAGCTTACTGACAGGGGGCTCGGGGACTGAAGCTTTCTTT. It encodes CASSLLTGGSGTEAFF.

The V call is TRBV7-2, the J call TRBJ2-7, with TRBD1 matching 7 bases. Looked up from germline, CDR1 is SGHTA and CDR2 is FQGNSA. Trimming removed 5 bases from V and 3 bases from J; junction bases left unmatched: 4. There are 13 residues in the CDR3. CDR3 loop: CASSTRQGYEQYF. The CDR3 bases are TGTGCCAGCAGCACAAGACAGGGCTACGAGCAGTACTTC.

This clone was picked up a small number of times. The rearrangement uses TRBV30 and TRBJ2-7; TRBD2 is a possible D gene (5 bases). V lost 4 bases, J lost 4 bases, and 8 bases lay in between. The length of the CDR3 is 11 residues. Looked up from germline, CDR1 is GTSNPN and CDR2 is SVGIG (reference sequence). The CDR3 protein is CAWTGLYEQYF. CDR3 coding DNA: TGTGCCTGGACAGGACTTTACGAGCAGTACTTC.

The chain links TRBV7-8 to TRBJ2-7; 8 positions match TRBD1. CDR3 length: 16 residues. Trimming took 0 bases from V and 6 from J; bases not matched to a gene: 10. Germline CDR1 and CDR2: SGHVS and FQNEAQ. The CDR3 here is CASSLARDRTTGEQYF. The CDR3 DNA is TGTGCCAGCAGCTTAGCGAGGGACAGGACAACAGGCGAGCAGTACTTC.

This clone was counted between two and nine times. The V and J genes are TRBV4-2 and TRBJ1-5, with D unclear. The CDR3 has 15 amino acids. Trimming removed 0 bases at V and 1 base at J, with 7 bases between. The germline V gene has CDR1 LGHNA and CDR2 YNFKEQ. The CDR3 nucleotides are TGTGCCAGCAGCCAAGACTTATTGAGCAATCAGCCCCAGCATTTT. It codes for CASSQDLLSNQPQHF.

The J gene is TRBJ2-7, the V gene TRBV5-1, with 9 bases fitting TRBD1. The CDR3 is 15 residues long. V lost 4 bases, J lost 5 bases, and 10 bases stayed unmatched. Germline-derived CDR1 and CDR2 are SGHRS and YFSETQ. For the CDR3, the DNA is TGCGCCAGCAGCCGGGCCGGGACAGGGAACCACGAGCAGTACTTC. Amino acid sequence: CASSRAGTGNHEQYF.

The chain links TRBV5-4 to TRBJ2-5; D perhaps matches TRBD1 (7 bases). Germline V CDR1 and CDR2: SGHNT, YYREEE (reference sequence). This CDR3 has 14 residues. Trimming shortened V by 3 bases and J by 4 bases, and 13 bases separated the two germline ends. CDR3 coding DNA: TGTGCCAGCAGCTATTCAGGGGGAGGAGAGACCCAGTACTTC. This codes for CASSYSGGGETQYF.